Shown below are 28 T cell receptor beta chains from a single sample sequenced in a study of cytomegalovirus exposure and HLA in healthy donors. PCR primers comprised 60 Vbeta and 13 Jbeta primers. Sequenced by immunoSEQ multiplex PCR; TCRdb stores in-frame clones only, minus some. The table records approximately 150,000 clones, roughly 74% of them present only once. Sequencing was done on a sample of PBMCs. These receptor sequences come from a man younger than 30 in good health and CMV-seropositive.

The genes are TRBV6-5 and TRBJ2-5; tentative D call: TRBD2 (5 bases). V lost 5 bases and J 7 bases, leaving 14 bases between the germline ends. Germline CDR1 and CDR2: MNHEY and SVGAGI. There are 13 residues in the CDR3. CDR3 in amino acids: CASSQRGGGTQYF. As DNA, the CDR3 is TGTGCCAGCAGTCAACGGGGTGGAGGGACCCAGTACTTC.

The V gene is TRBV5-6, the J gene TRBJ2-5, with D possibly being TRBD2 (6 bases). The DNA matches TRBJ2-7 better at its end, which makes the J call doubtful. Per germline, CDR1 SGHDT and CDR2 YYEEEE. The CDR3 consists of 13 residues. The CDR3 DNA reads TGTGCCAGCAGCATATCGGGAGTACACGAGCAGTACTTC. Protein product: CASSISGVHEQYF.

This clone was counted a few times. The chain recombines TRBV7-9 with TRBJ2-7; D uncertain. CDR1 and CDR2 (germline): SEHNR, FQNEAQ (reference sequence). This CDR3 is 14 amino acids long. Trimming took 5 bases from V and 3 from J, leaving 14 bases between them. The chain's CDR3 is CASSPRGSIYEQYF. Written as DNA, the CDR3 is TGTGCCAGCAGCCCCCGTGGCTCCATCTACGAGCAGTACTTC.

The CDR3: CASSQNTGGLTEAFF. The CDR3 region has the DNA TGCGCCAGCAGCCAAAACACGGGGGGGTTGACTGAAGCTTTCTTT. The chain joins TRBV5-1 to TRBJ1-1; weak D call: TRBD1 (5 bases). This CDR3 has 15 amino acids. Germline CDR1 reads SGHRS; CDR2 reads YFSETQ. V was cut by 4 bases and J by 5 bases, with 18 bases left in between. Full variable domain (remainder filled in from reference TRBV5-1 and TRBJ1-1): KAGVTQTPRYLIKTRGQQVTLSCSPISGHRSVSWYQQTPGQGLQFLFEYFSETQRNKGNFPGRFSGRQFSNSRSEMNVSTLELGDSALYLCASSQNTGGLTEAFFGQGTRLTVV.

In its sample, this clone was seen a few times. The rearrangement links TRBV30 to TRBJ1-1; D gene unclear. The CDR3 is made up of 13 amino acids. Looked up from germline, CDR1 is GTSNPN and CDR2 is SVGIG (reference sequence). The V end lost 2 bases, the J end lost 0 bases, and 7 bases lay between the germline ends. For the CDR3, the DNA is TGTGCCTGGAGTCGCCTAGTGAACACTGAAGCTTTCTTT. Translating it yields CAWSRLVNTEAFF.

This sequence joins TRBV5-1 and TRBJ1-1; tentatively, D is TRBD1 (6 bases). V dropped 0 bases and J dropped 0 bases, with 12 bases sitting between them. This CDR3 region has 16 residues. Germline-derived CDR1 and CDR2 are SGHRS and YFSETQ. The CDR3 bases are TGCGCCAGCAGCTTGGTCAGGGGCCACATGAACACTGAAGCTTTCTTT. This codes for CASSLVRGHMNTEAFF.

CDR3 region: CASSVEEGGKQYF. CDR3 sequence (DNA): TGTGCCAGCAGCGTAGAGGAGGGTGGTAAGCAGTACTTC. The gene calls are TRBV9 and TRBJ2-7; TRBD2 might be the D (6 bases). This CDR3 has 13 residues. In germline, CDR1 is SGDLS, CDR2 YYNGEE. Trimming cost V 0 bases and J 8 bases, with 12 bases left between them.

This chain connects TRBV11-2 to TRBJ2-7; 7 bases agree with TRBD1. With V trimmed by 5 bases and J by 5 bases, 9 bases remained unmatched. This CDR3 spans 14 amino acids. Germline CDR1 SGHAT, CDR2 FQNNGV. The CDR3, as DNA: TGTGCCAGCAGCAAAGACAGGGTGTCTAACGAGCAGTACTTC. Translation: CASSKDRVSNEQYF.

The rearrangement uses TRBV30 and TRBJ2-4; 8 bases line up with TRBD1. This CDR3 region has 15 residues. From germline, CDR1 is GTSNPN and CDR2 SVGIG (reference sequence). V shed 3 bases and J 4 bases; nucleotides not matched to a gene: 8. CDR3 nucleotide sequence: TGTGCCTGGAGCGGTTCCACAGGGGGAAAAAACATTCAGTACTTC. Its translation is CAWSGSTGGKNIQYF.

V usage is TRBV19 and J usage is TRBJ2-3; D may be TRBD1 (7 bases). With 5 bases removed from V and 3 bases from J, the gap between germline ends came to 24 bases. This CDR3 contains 18 residues. Germline loops: CDR1 LNHDA, CDR2 SQIVND (reference sequence). CDR3 sequence (DNA): TGTGCCAGTAGTTTACAGGGGAGGTTCCCATCTTCGACAGATACGCAGTATTTT. Its protein product is CASSLQGRFPSSTDTQYF.

The rearrangement uses TRBV29-1 and TRBJ2-1; D gene unclear. Trimming took off 1 base at V and 3 bases at J, with 10 bases between the two ends. The CDR3 covers 14 residues. The V gene's germline CDR1 is SQVTM and CDR2 ANQGSEA. The CDR3 coding sequence is TGCAGCGTTGAAGCGGAGATTAACTACAATGAGCAGTTCTTC. This sequence encodes CSVEAEINYNEQFF.

V usage is TRBV4-1 and J usage is TRBJ2-1; D perhaps matches TRBD1 (5 bases). The CDR3 has 15 residues. The V gene's germline CDR1 is MGHRA and CDR2 YSYEKL. The V gene lost 4 bases and the J gene lost 5 bases, with 15 bases spanning the gap. CDR3 bases: TGCGCCAGCAGCCGGGGTCACGTAGGGGACAATGAGCAGTTCTTC. It codes for CASSRGHVGDNEQFF.

Worth noting for this clone: The junction departs from the called germline gene at one end, perhaps through a read error. J is TRBJ1-4 and V is TRBV19; D perhaps matches TRBD1 (5 bases). Per the germline V gene, CDR1 is LNHDA and CDR2 is SQIVND (reference sequence). The CDR3 has 16 residues. The CDR3 DNA sequence: TGTGCCCGTAGTCACCAGCCCAGGGTACCTAATGAAAAACTGTTTTTT. This sequence encodes CARSHQPRVPNEKLFF.

The chain is built from TRBV7-2 and TRBJ1-1, with D hard to call. CDR1 is SGHTA and CDR2 is FQGNSA in the germline V gene. CDR3 length: 14 residues. Trimming shortened V by 1 base and J by 2 bases, and 8 bases separated the two germline ends. The CDR3 sequence: CASSLVLANTEAFF. DNA for the CDR3: TGTGCCAGCAGCTTAGTCTTGGCTAACACTGAAGCTTTCTTT.

In its sample, this clone was seen a few times. The V gene is TRBV9, the J gene TRBJ2-2; 7 nucleotides line up with TRBD1. Germline V gene sequence: CDR1 SGDLS, CDR2 YYNGEE. The CDR3 consists of 16 residues. V was pared by 0 bases and J by 3 bases, with 5 bases of the junction left unmatched. The CDR3 DNA reads TGTGCCAGCAGCGTAGCTTTTCAGGGGGACACCGGGGAGCTGTTTTTT. Encoded protein: CASSVAFQGDTGELFF.

V is TRBV14 and J is TRBJ1-5, with unresolved D. Between the trimmed V and J ends, which lost 4 bases and 1 base, there was a span of 5 bases. Germline lookup yields CDR1 SGHDN and CDR2 FVKESK. The CDR3 runs to 13 residues. The chain's CDR3 is CASSRGSNQPQHF. The CDR3 DNA follows: TGTGCCAGCAGCCGAGGGAGCAATCAGCCCCAGCATTTT.

This clone was picked up one time. CDR3 DNA sequence: TGTGCCAGCAGTTACGACAGGGGTCTTATGAGGGGAGCTTTCTTT. As protein: CASSYDRGLMRGAFF. V usage is TRBV2 and J usage is TRBJ1-1; TRBD1 matches 8 bases. Germline V gene data show CDR1 as SNHLY and CDR2 as FYNNEI. V was clipped by 5 bases and J by 10 bases; unmatched bases: 15. This CDR3 spans 15 amino acids.

The chain has TRBV15 and TRBJ2-3, with a weak D call TRBD1 (5 bases). In germline, CDR1 is LNHNV, CDR2 YYDKDF (reference sequence). V lost 1 base and J 4 bases, leaving 12 bases between the germline ends. The CDR3 length is 15 residues. DNA of the CDR3: TGTGCCACCAGCAGAGGGGCAGGGTGGGCAGATACGCAGTATTTT. Its translation: CATSRGAGWADTQYF.

In this sample, this clone turned up once. The chain joins TRBV5-1 to TRBJ2-1, with 10 bases that match TRBD2. After removal of 4 bases from V and 7 bases from J, the junction contained 17 bases not matched to a gene. The CDR3 contains 18 residues. CDR1 is SGHRS, CDR2 YFSETQ, per germline. The CDR3 nucleotides are TGCGCCAGCAGCCGGGAAAATAGGGGAGGACTAGCGGAAAATGAGCAGTTCTTC. It yields the protein CASSRENRGGLAENEQFF.

In its sample, this clone was seen a few times. This chain links TRBV7-9 with TRBJ2-6; no reliable D call. CDR1 SEHNR and CDR2 FQNEAQ come from the germline V gene (reference sequence). The CDR3 runs 17 residues. Trimming cost V 3 bases and J 0 bases, with 12 bases left between them. CDR3 nucleotide sequence: TGTGCCAGCAGCTTCCCGGTGCCAAGCTCTGGGGCCAACGTCCTGACTTTC. It specifies CASSFPVPSSGANVLTF.

This clone was seen a handful of times. The rearrangement joins TRBV25-1 to TRBJ2-3; tentative D call: TRBD2 (7 bases). Per germline, CDR1 MGHDK and CDR2 SYGVNS. The CDR3 totals 18 residues. The ends were cut back, 3 bases at V and 1 base at J, with 20 bases in the middle. CDR3 loop: CASSDRTGRADGTDTQYF. Here the CDR3 DNA reads TGTGCCAGCAGTGATCGAACAGGGAGGGCGGATGGCACAGATACGCAGTATTTT.

The genes are TRBV11-3 and TRBJ2-1, with 9 bases that match TRBD1. This CDR3 has 14 residues. Trimming cost V 5 bases and J 8 bases; bases outside gene matches: 7. CDR1 and CDR2 (germline): SGHNT, YENEEA. The CDR3 nucleotides read TGTGCCAGCAGCCAGGGACAGGGTGTGGATGAGCAGTTCTTC. Translating it yields CASSQGQGVDEQFF.

J is TRBJ2-3 and V is TRBV5-1, with 7 bases lining up with TRBD1. V lost 0 bases and J lost 3; bases outside the gene matches: 7. The CDR3 spans 16 residues. Germline CDR1 SGHRS, CDR2 YFSETQ. The CDR3 reads CASSLGVTGNTDTQYF. CDR3 bases: TGCGCCAGCAGCTTGGGGGTGACAGGGAATACAGATACGCAGTATTTT.

The rearrangement joins TRBV5-4 to TRBJ2-1; 10 positions match TRBD2. The junction had 2 bases not matched to a gene; V was cut back by 4 bases and J by 1 base. The CDR3 spans 15 residues. Germline CDR1 reads SGHNT; CDR2 reads YYREEE (reference sequence). The CDR3 loop is CASSPAGGSYNEQFF. The DNA for the CDR3 is TGTGCCAGCAGCCCAGCGGGAGGGTCCTACAATGAGCAGTTCTTC. Looking up the rest from reference TRBV5-4 and TRBJ2-1 gives the full variable domain: ETGVTQSPTHLIKTRGQQVTLRCSSQSGHNTVSWYQQALGQGPQFIFQYYREEENGRGNFPPRFSGLQFPNYSSELNVNALELDDSALYLCASSPAGGSYNEQFFGPGTRLTVL.

This clone has just one count. The chain has TRBV10-3 and TRBJ1-2; a weak D match, TRBD1 (6 bases). Trimming removed 4 bases at V and 8 bases at J, with 20 bases between. CDR1 is ENHRY, CDR2 SYGVKD, per germline. CDR3 length: 15 amino acids. The CDR3 sequence: CAISAPLRGGCGYTF. The CDR3 DNA reads as TGTGCCATCAGTGCCCCTCTGAGGGGGGGCTGCGGCTACACCTTC.

The V and J genes are TRBV10-3 and TRBJ2-3; D is unresolved. The length of the CDR3 is 17 residues. Trimming shortened V by 2 bases and J by 0 bases, and 15 bases separated the two germline ends. Germline CDR1 reads ENHRY; CDR2 reads SYGVKD. The CDR3 loop reads CAISEQLFQTSTDTQYF. The CDR3 DNA reads as TGTGCCATCAGTGAGCAATTATTTCAGACTAGCACAGATACGCAGTATTTT.

The chain recombines TRBV7-8 with TRBJ1-5, with 7 bases matching TRBD1. The CDR3 contains 14 residues. Trimming cost V 5 bases and J 4 bases; bases outside gene matches: 5. Looked up from germline, CDR1 is SGHVS and CDR2 is FQNEAQ. CDR3 coding DNA: TGTGCCAGCAGCCCAGGGGGACCAAATCAGCCCCAGCATTTT. It translates to CASSPGGPNQPQHF.

The J gene is TRBJ2-7, the V gene TRBV6-1; perhaps TRBD2 as D (5 bases). V was pared by 1 base and J by 7 bases, with 5 bases between. This CDR3 is built from 11 residues. Germline V CDR1 and CDR2: MNHNS, SASEGT. For the CDR3, the DNA is TGTGCCAGCAGTGAAGAGCGGGAGCAGTACTTC. This translates into CASSEEREQYF.